Detailed here is one T cell receptor beta chain. Its antigen is still unknown. Vbeta (60) and Jbeta (13) primers were used in the PCR. Using immunoSEQ multiplex PCR, the repertoire was profiled, and TCRdb retains in-frame clones only, with some absent. The sample lists some 150,000 clones; roughly 70% were seen once. The CDR3 covers 15 residues. Per the germline V gene, CDR1 is SNHLY and CDR2 is FYNNEI. J was trimmed by 6 bases and V by 5 bases; bases with no gene match: 12. These data are taken from a study of cytomegalovirus exposure and HLA in healthy donors. Study at large: Out of about 190 million T cells, an earlier analysis found 117 million unique TCR beta sequences in total. Study-wide points: According to reports, the classifier identified cytomegalovirus status with high specificity and sensitivity. TCR beta sequences reportedly predicted the HLA-A and HLA-B alleles of most subjects accurately. TRBV6-2, TRBV6-3 and some other V segments were unresolvable in 87-base-pair reads.

The rearrangement joins TRBV2 to TRBJ1-1; TRBD1 matches at 7 bases. The sequencing input was PBMCs. The TCR originated in a man in his fifties in good health and CMV-seropositive. The CDR3 reads CASSQQGLRDAEAFF. The CDR3 nucleotides read TGTGCCAGCAGTCAACAGGGGCTGAGGGACGCTGAAGCTTTCTTT.